This T cell receptor (beta chain) is drawn from a study of blood T cell repertoires in COVID-19. Across the study: T cells, B-cell-depleted T cells, or PBMCs supplied cDNA or gDNA.

Authors' analysis steps: Using reference gene primer amplification, nucleated cell counts were estimated. Sequencing used immunoSEQ multiplex PCR; TCRdb keeps in-frame clones, though not all of them. D and trimming come from the DNA, and the V and J calls and clone size come from that table. The data contain roughly 95,000 clones, 84% of them singletons. The sequenced sample consisted of peripheral blood. This sequence was found in a human donor in a cohort sampled during active COVID-19.

CDR3 DNA: TGTGCCAGTAGACGGACAGGGCCTAGCACAGATACGCAGTATTTT. Its translation is CASRRTGPSTDTQYF. This chain connects TRBV19 to TRBJ2-3, with 8 bases identical to TRBD1. The J segment lost 0 bases and the V segment lost 6 bases, leaving 5 bases of the junction unmatched. Germline assignment: CDR1 LNHDA and CDR2 SQIVND (reference sequence). The CDR3 sequence is 15 residues long.